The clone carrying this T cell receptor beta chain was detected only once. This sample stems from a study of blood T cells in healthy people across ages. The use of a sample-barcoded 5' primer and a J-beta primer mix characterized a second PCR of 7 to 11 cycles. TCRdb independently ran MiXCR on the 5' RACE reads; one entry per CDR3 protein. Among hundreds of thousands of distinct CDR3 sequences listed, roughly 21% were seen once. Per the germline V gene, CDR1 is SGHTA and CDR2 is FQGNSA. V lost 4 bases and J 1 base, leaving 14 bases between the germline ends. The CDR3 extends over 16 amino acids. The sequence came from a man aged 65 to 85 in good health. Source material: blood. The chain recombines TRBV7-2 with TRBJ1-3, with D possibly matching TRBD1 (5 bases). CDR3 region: CASSWDGSRSGNTIYF. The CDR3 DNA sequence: TGTGCCAGCAGCTGGGACGGCAGCCGTTCTGGAAACACCATATATTTT.